The sequence of this TCR beta chain was determined in a study of vaccination and CD4 T cells after COVID-19. The Oncomine TCR Beta short-read assay was applied to DNA of cultured CD4+ T cells. Using the QIAamp micro DNA kit, genomic DNA was extracted from the CD4+ T cells that had been cultured. TCRdb re-called the PCR reads with MiXCR, one entry per CDR3 protein. The sample includes roughly 7,400 distinct CDR3 sequences, less than 40% seen only once; the top ten take about 29%. This clonotype was detected only once. Its antigen is as yet unknown. Treatment reported: 10-day PBMC culture with coronavirus spike peptide pools or control peptides (ViraFEST assay). According to the study, CD4+ T cells from the unexposed donor were gathered ahead of the COVID-19 pandemic (2011-2018). V was shortened by 5 bases and J by 0 bases, with 4 bases between the two germline ends. The germline CDR1 and CDR2 sequences are SQVTM and ANQGSEA. This CDR3 is built from 11 residues.

The chain links TRBV29-1 to TRBJ1-1, with D unclear. The source of this sequence is a human donor in good health. Input material: CD4+ T cells from blood, cultured in vitro. The CDR3 reads CSVRMNTEAFF. The DNA of the CDR3 is TGCAGCGTTCGGATGAACACTGAAGCTTTCTTT. Full variable domain (missing parts from reference TRBV29-1 and TRBJ1-1): SAVISQKPSRDICQRGTSLTIQCQVDSQVTMMFWYRQQPGQSLTLIATANQGSEATYESGFVIDKFPISRPNLTFSTLTVSNMSPEDSSIYLCSVRMNTEAFFGQGTRLTVV.